This T cell receptor beta chain comes out of a study of CD8+CD57+ T cells in acquired aplastic anemia. About the research overall: The DNA of sorted CD4+ and CD8+ cells averaged approximately 3.3 ug.

Genomic DNA, serving as template, underwent TCR beta VDJ and CDR3 profiling. One entry per CDR3 protein, called by TCRdb with MiXCR from the reads. Among over 150,000 distinct CDR3 sequences, around 48% were seen once, and the ten largest hold about 2.6%. CD8+CD57+ cell expansion had been shown by flow cytometry in patients chosen for sequencing. At blood sampling, none of the patients had yet received therapy. About this clonotype itself: The antigen is undetermined. One junction end does not reproduce the germline sequence, and a read error may be involved.

Whole-study findings and limits: Found in both controls and patients were approximately 29 CD8+ CDR3 sequences. Controls did not differ significantly from patients in CD8+ Simpson's diversity.

The CDR3 length is 15 residues. Looked up from germline, CDR1 is SGHRS and CDR2 is YFSETQ. The TCR comes from a human donor with aplastic anemia. The chain recombines TRBV5-1 with TRBJ2-2; tentative D call: TRBD2 (5 bases). The sequencing input was sorted CD4+, CD8+, or CD8+CD57+ T cells (not recorded which) from PBMCs. The CDR3 sequence: CASSSDPPNTGEPFF. The CDR3 coding sequence is TGCGCCAGCAGCTCGGATCCTCCAAACACCGGGGAGCCGTTTTTT. Variable domain in full (rest from reference TRBV5-1 and TRBJ2-2): KAGVTQTPRYLIKTRGQQVTLSCSPISGHRSVSWYQQTPGQGLQFLFEYFSETQRNKGNFPGRFSGRQFSNSRSEMNVSTLELGDSALYLCASSSDPPNTGEPFFGEGSRLTVL.